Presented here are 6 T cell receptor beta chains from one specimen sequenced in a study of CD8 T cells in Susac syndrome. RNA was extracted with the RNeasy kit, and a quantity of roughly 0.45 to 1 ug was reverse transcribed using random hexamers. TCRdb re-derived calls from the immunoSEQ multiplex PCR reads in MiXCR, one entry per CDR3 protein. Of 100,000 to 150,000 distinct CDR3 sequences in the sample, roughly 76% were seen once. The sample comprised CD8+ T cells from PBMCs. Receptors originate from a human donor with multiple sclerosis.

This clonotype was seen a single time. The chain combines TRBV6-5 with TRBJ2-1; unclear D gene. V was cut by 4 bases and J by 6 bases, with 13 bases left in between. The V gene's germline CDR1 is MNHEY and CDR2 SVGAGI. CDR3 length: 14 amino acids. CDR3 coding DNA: TGTGCCAGCAGTTGCGGTAGTGCGGTCAATGAGCAGTTCTTC. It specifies CASSCGSAVNEQFF.

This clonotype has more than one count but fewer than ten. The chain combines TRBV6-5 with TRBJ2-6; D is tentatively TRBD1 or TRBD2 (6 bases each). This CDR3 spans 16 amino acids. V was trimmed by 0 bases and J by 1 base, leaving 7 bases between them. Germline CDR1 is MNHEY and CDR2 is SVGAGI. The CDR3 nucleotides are TGTGCCAGCAGTTACTCAGGGGGGTCTGGGGCCAACGTCCTGACTTTC. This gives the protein CASSYSGGSGANVLTF.

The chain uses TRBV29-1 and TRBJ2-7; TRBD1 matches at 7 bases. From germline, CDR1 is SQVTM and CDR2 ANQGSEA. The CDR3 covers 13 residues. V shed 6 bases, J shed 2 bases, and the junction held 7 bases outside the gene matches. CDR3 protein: CSVRGTTTYEQYF. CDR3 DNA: TGCAGCGTCAGGGGGACAACTACCTACGAGCAGTACTTC.

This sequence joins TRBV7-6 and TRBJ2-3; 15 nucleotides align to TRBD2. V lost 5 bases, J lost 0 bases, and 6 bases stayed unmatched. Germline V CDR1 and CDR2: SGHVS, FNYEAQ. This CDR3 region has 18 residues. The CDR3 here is CASSPGLAGGGSTDTQYF. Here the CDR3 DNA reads TGTGCCAGCAGCCCCGGACTAGCGGGGGGGGGTAGCACAGATACGCAGTATTTT.

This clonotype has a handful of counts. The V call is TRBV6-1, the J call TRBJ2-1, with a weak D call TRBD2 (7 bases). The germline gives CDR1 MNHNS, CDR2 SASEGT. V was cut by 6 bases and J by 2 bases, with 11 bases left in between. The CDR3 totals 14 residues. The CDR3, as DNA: TGTGCCAGCAGCCGAGGGGGGGCCTACAATGAGCAGTTCTTC. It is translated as CASSRGGAYNEQFF.

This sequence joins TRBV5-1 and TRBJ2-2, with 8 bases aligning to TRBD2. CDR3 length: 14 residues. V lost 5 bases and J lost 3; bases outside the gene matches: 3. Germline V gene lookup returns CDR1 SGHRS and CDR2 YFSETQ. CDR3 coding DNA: TGCGCCAGCAGACCGCGGGGGGACACCGGGGAGCTGTTTTTT. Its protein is CASRPRGDTGELFF.